This T cell receptor beta chain is from a study of cytomegalovirus exposure and HLA in healthy donors. 13 Jbeta primers and 60 Vbeta primers were used for the PCR. Produced via immunoSEQ multiplex PCR; TCRdb's table is partial and in-frame only. The sample includes around 33,000 clones, 70% to 80% seen only once; the top ten take roughly 8%. V lost 2 bases and J 0 bases, leaving 11 bases between the germline ends. The CDR3 is 15 residues long. The germline V gene encodes CDR1 SGHNT and CDR2 YYREEE (reference sequence). This clone was counted a few times. The antigen remains unidentified. Findings of the study overall: Most subjects' HLA-A and HLA-B alleles were reportedly predicted from TCR beta sequences. A likely sequencing artifact accounted for one observed cluster of highly shared sequence variants. After further analysis at a later stage, roughly 15,000 TCR beta sequences were associated with HLA alleles at 0.05 false discovery rate. Presence/absence results assume similar sequencing depth per donor, which may not hold.

The chain joins TRBV5-4 to TRBJ1-2; maybe TRBD1 (6 bases). The sequence was collected from a woman in her twenties or thirties in good health and CMV-seropositive. Source material: PBMCs. CDR3 nucleotides: TGTGCCAGCAGCTTACAGGGTCTTCCTAACTATGGCTACACCTTC. Translated: CASSLQGLPNYGYTF.